A single TCR beta chain is shown here with its context. The data are from a study of blood T cell repertoires in COVID-19. Study summary: T cells, B-cell-depleted T cells, or PBMCs supplied cDNA or gDNA.

Looked up from germline, CDR1 is SGHRS and CDR2 is YFSETQ. The CDR3 has 15 amino acids. V shed 4 bases, J shed 4 bases, and the junction held 7 bases outside the gene matches. Authors' data handling: Nucleated cell number was recorded as an estimate derived from reference gene primer amplification. Measured with immunoSEQ multiplex PCR; TCRdb has only the in-frame clones, and not every one. The DNA was the basis for D and trimming; V, J and clone size are from that table. This table holds approximately 150,000 clones, roughly nine tenths found once. This TCR was recovered from a man aged 55 to 70 with active or convalescent COVID-19. The sample comprised peripheral blood. V and J are TRBV5-1 and TRBJ2-7, with 11 nucleotides matching TRBD2. This chain's CDR3 is CASSPGLAEGYEQYF. The DNA of the CDR3 is TGCGCCAGCAGCCCGGGACTAGCGGAAGGGTACGAGCAGTACTTC.